The 17 T cell receptor beta chains below were found in one sample sequenced in a study of brain metastases from non-small cell lung cancer. Here immunoSEQ multiplex PCR was the method, and the copy in TCRdb shows in-frame clones only, minus some. The sample consists of about 2,000 clones, 91% of them appearing once. Sequenced: primary lung tumor tissue. Every receptor here comes from a donor at least 40 years old with non-small cell lung cancer.

The V and J genes are TRBV28 and TRBJ1-2, with no clear D. V lost 2 bases and J lost 2, with 6 bases in between. This CDR3 has 13 residues. Germline loops: CDR1 MDHEN, CDR2 SYDVKM. CDR3 DNA sequence: TGTGCCAGCAGTTTAGGAGACAACTATGGCTACACCTTC. It codes for CASSLGDNYGYTF.

This sequence joins TRBV7-9 and TRBJ2-1, with D maybe TRBD1 (6 bases). The V and J ends lost 1 base and 6 bases respectively, with 13 bases between them. The germline gives CDR1 SEHNR, CDR2 FQNEAQ (reference sequence). The CDR3 is made up of 15 amino acids. In DNA, the CDR3 is TGTGCCAGCAGCTTAGGGCAGGGGCAGTCCAATGAGCAGTTCTTC. Translating it yields CASSLGQGQSNEQFF.

This clone showed up just once. The rearrangement links TRBV20-1 to TRBJ2-7; D call uncertain. The germline V gene has CDR1 DFQATT and CDR2 SNEGSKA (reference sequence). The CDR3 length is 11 residues. Trimming stripped 3 bases from V and 4 bases from J, with 7 bases between. The CDR3 sequence is CSASDSYEQYF. The DNA of the CDR3 is TGCAGTGCTAGTGACTCTTACGAGCAGTACTTC.

This clone was observed a single time. This chain uses TRBV5-1 with TRBJ2-2; D is uncertain. V was clipped by 3 bases and J by 1 base, with 13 bases between them. Germline V gives CDR1 SGHRS, CDR2 YFSETQ. The length of the CDR3 is 16 residues. CDR3 sequence: CASSSDWSGNTGELFF. The DNA for the CDR3 is TGCGCCAGCAGCTCGGATTGGTCGGGGAACACCGGGGAGCTGTTTTTT.

This rearrangement joins TRBV5-6 to TRBJ2-5; no firm D call. CDR3 size: 13 residues. Germline-derived CDR1 and CDR2 are SGHDT and YYEEEE. Trimming stripped 3 bases from V and 2 bases from J, with 8 bases between. CDR3 sequence (DNA): TGTGCCAGCAGCTCCTACTCACAAGAGACCCAGTACTTC. Its protein is CASSSYSQETQYF.

The chain has TRBV27 and TRBJ1-1, with D perhaps matching TRBD1 (5 bases). This CDR3 comprises 14 residues. V lost 2 bases, J lost 4 bases, and 11 bases lay in between. Per the germline V gene, CDR1 is MNHEY and CDR2 is SMNVEV (reference sequence). Here the CDR3 reads CASSLKGAFTEAFF. CDR3 DNA: TGTGCCAGCAGTTTAAAAGGGGCCTTCACTGAAGCTTTCTTT.

For the CDR3, the DNA is TGTGCCAGCAGTTTAGCAAAGCGGGGGACCCCCAACGAGCAGTACTTC. Amino acid sequence: CASSLAKRGTPNEQYF. The V call is TRBV28, the J call TRBJ2-7, with 8 nucleotides matching TRBD2. Germline CDR1 and CDR2: MDHEN and SYDVKM. This CDR3 is built from 16 residues. J was trimmed by 5 bases and V by 2 bases; bases with no gene match: 11.

This chain links TRBV5-1 with TRBJ2-7; perhaps TRBD1 as D (6 bases). Germline CDR1 and CDR2: SGHRS and YFSETQ. V lost 2 bases, J lost 6 bases, and 12 bases lay in between. This CDR3 spans 13 amino acids. CDR3 nucleotides: TGCGCCAGCAGCTTCAGCAGGGGTGGCGAGCAGTACTTC. Its translation: CASSFSRGGEQYF.

The chain recombines TRBV6-5 with TRBJ1-2, with a tentative D call TRBD1 (6 bases). Trimming took 2 bases from V and 3 from J, leaving 13 bases between them. From germline, CDR1 is MNHEY and CDR2 SVGAGI. The CDR3 is made up of 15 amino acids. Here the CDR3 reads CASSYGRGIDYGYTF. The CDR3, as DNA: TGTGCCAGCAGTTACGGGAGGGGGATCGACTATGGCTACACCTTC.

The chain combines TRBV7-9 with TRBJ1-4, with a possible D match to TRBD1 (6 bases). This CDR3 has 16 amino acids. The V and J ends lost 5 bases and 5 bases respectively, with 18 bases between them. From germline, CDR1 is SEHNR and CDR2 FQNEAQ (reference sequence). The CDR3 sequence is CASSARGGRGNEKLFF. CDR3 in DNA: TGTGCCAGCAGCGCACGCGGGGGGCGCGGGAATGAAAAACTGTTTTTT.

The rearrangement joins TRBV10-3 to TRBJ2-2; no clear D. From germline, CDR1 is ENHRY and CDR2 SYGVKD. There are 11 residues in the CDR3. V was pared by 8 bases and J by 0 bases, with 1 base between. The chain's CDR3 is CAIANTGELFF. Here the CDR3 DNA reads TGTGCCATCGCGAACACCGGGGAGCTGTTTTTT.

This chain joins TRBV6-5 and TRBJ1-4; 8 positions match TRBD1. Germline assignment: CDR1 MNHEY and CDR2 SVGAGI. Losses at the gene ends were 8 bases for V and 7 bases for J; bases not matched to a gene: 12. CDR3 length: 15 amino acids. CDR3 residues: CASDESDRAGEKLFF. CDR3 bases: TGTGCCAGCGACGAATCGGACAGGGCCGGTGAAAAACTGTTTTTT.

The V call is TRBV10-2, the J call TRBJ2-7; 7 bases line up with TRBD2. V lost 3 bases and J lost 0; bases outside the gene matches: 5. Germline V gene sequence: CDR1 WSHSY, CDR2 SAAADI. The CDR3 spans 15 residues. For the CDR3, the DNA is TGCGCCAGCAGTGATCTAGCGGAATACTCCTACGAGCAGTACTTC. Its protein is CASSDLAEYSYEQYF.

This clone was observed once. Sequence at one end of the junction differs from germline and may be a read error. V is TRBV5-1 and J is TRBJ2-1, with D perhaps being TRBD1 or TRBD2 (5 bases each). The CDR3 spans 16 residues. In germline, CDR1 is SGHRS, CDR2 YFSETQ. The CDR3 DNA reads TGCGTCAGCAGCTTGGGGGTGACCTCCCTCTACAATGAGCAGTTCTTC. Translating gives CVSSLGVTSLYNEQFF.

J is TRBJ1-1 and V is TRBV6-5; possibly TRBD1 for D (5 bases). V dropped 7 bases and J dropped 1 base, with 16 bases sitting between them. The CDR3 totals 15 residues. Germline CDR1 MNHEY, CDR2 SVGAGI. In DNA, the CDR3 is TGTGCCAGCATCCCTGGAGGGGCCGGGAACACTGAAGCTTTCTTT. Translated, it gives CASIPGGAGNTEAFF.

The J gene is TRBJ1-1, the V gene TRBV10-1, with D perhaps matching TRBD1 (5 bases). Trimming stripped 2 bases from V and 2 bases from J, with 9 bases between. The CDR3 covers 14 residues. CDR1 WNHNN and CDR2 SYGVQD come from the germline V gene (reference sequence). CDR3 nucleotide sequence: TGCGCCAGCAGTGAGCAGGGATTCAACACTGAAGCTTTCTTT. Translating it yields CASSEQGFNTEAFF.

As for this clone: The sample contains more than one DNA sequence encoding this CDR3. The genes are TRBV5-1 and TRBJ1-1, with D possibly matching TRBD1 (6 bases). Germline V CDR1 and CDR2: SGHRS, YFSETQ. V lost 0 bases to trimming and J lost 7 bases, with 13 bases between them. The CDR3 runs 14 residues. The CDR3: CASSLGRGNLEAFF. CDR3 DNA sequence: TGCGCCAGCAGCTTGGGTAGGGGGAACCTTGAAGCTTTCTTT.